A single sample gave rise to the 32 T cell receptor beta chains below, sequenced in a study of T cell responses to AZD1222 COVID-19 vaccine. TCRdb's copy holds only in-frame clones and misses some; the assay was immunoSEQ multiplex PCR. The sample holds under 110,000 clones; roughly 88% are singletons and the top ten take less than 9.5%. The sequences come from peripheral blood, collected 28 days after the second AZD1222 dose. The source of these receptors is an adult who received the AZD1222 COVID-19 vaccine.

This chain links TRBV11-3 with TRBJ1-3, with 8 bases lining up with TRBD1. J gave up 6 bases and V 10 bases, and 2 bases lay outside the gene matches. Germline V gene sequence: CDR1 SGHNT, CDR2 YENEEA. This CDR3 comprises 11 residues. Here the CDR3 reads CATDRENTIYF. CDR3 DNA: TGTGCCACGGACAGGGAAAACACCATATATTTT.

The CDR3 region is CASSHHRDRKETQYF. CDR3 coding DNA: TGTGCCAGCAGCCACCACCGGGACAGAAAAGAGACCCAGTACTTC. The gene calls are TRBV7-8 and TRBJ2-5; the match to TRBD1 covers 7 bases. V dropped 5 bases and J dropped 3; count of bases not matched to a gene: 9. The CDR3 loop spans 15 amino acids. The germline gives CDR1 SGHVS, CDR2 FQNEAQ.

This chain's CDR3 is CASSLEKGGSGTEAFF. DNA of the CDR3: TGCGCCAGCAGCTTGGAAAAGGGGGGTAGTGGCACTGAAGCTTTCTTT. The genes are TRBV5-1 and TRBJ1-1; D might be TRBD1 (6 bases). Germline V gene lookup returns CDR1 SGHRS and CDR2 YFSETQ. V was trimmed by 0 bases and J by 4 bases, leaving 16 bases between them. The CDR3 extends over 16 amino acids.

V usage is TRBV6-2 or TRBV6-3 and J usage is TRBJ2-1; 9 nucleotides agree with TRBD2. The junction had 13 bases not matched to a gene; V was cut back by 8 bases and J by 5 bases. The CDR3 runs 16 residues. CDR1 is MNHEY and CDR2 is SVGEGT in the germline V gene. The CDR3 loop reads CASGLPSGAHHNEQFF. The CDR3 coding sequence is TGTGCCAGCGGCCTCCCTAGCGGGGCACACCACAATGAGCAGTTCTTC.

The V call is TRBV3-1 (or the pseudogene TRBV3-2), the J call TRBJ2-6; 8 bases line up with TRBD2. This CDR3 comprises 18 residues. The germline V gene has CDR1 LGHDT and CDR2 YNNKEL (reference sequence). Unmatched junction bases numbered 12, after V lost 7 bases and J lost 1 base. CDR3 sequence (DNA): TGTGCCAGCAACCCGTCATTCCCGGGAGGGTCTGGGGCCAACGTCCTGACTTTC. The encoded protein is CASNPSFPGGSGANVLTF.

The J gene is TRBJ2-7, the V gene TRBV4-3; TRBD1 aligns across 9 bases. In germline, CDR1 is LGHNA, CDR2 YSLEER. J lost 2 bases, V lost 1 base, and 9 bases had no gene match. CDR3 length equals 17 residues. Written as DNA, the CDR3 is TGCGCCAGCAGCCAAGGCGGAATCGGGACAGGGCCCTACGAGCAGTACTTC. It translates to CASSQGGIGTGPYEQYF.

The chain couples TRBV3-1 (or the pseudogene TRBV3-2) to TRBJ2-7; D unclear. From germline, CDR1 is LGHDT and CDR2 YNNKEL (reference sequence). This CDR3 spans 13 amino acids. Trimming left V 1 base short and J 5 bases short, with 9 bases between. CDR3 protein: CASSQAGVHEQYF. DNA for the CDR3: TGTGCCAGCAGCCAAGCTGGGGTCCACGAGCAGTACTTC.

The genes are TRBV7-2 and TRBJ2-5; D not resolved. This CDR3 is built from 13 residues. Germline V gene lookup returns CDR1 SGHTA and CDR2 FQGNSA. V lost 5 bases and J lost 4, with 11 bases in between. The CDR3 nucleotides are TGTGCCAGCAGCCTCTACCACCGAGAGACCCAGTACTTC. It yields the protein CASSLYHRETQYF.

This clone has only a few counts. This chain links TRBV9 with TRBJ2-5; the match to TRBD2 covers 10 bases. In germline, CDR1 is SGDLS, CDR2 YYNGEE. There are 16 residues in the CDR3. V lost 4 bases, J lost 5 bases, and 11 bases stayed unmatched. CDR3 sequence (DNA): TGTGCCAGCAGCCGAGACCCTAGCGGGGGTTGGGAGACCCAGTACTTC. Amino acid sequence: CASSRDPSGGWETQYF.

This chain joins TRBV29-1 and TRBJ1-2; tentatively, D is TRBD1 (6 bases). This CDR3 is 14 amino acids long. V dropped 7 bases and J dropped 2 bases, with 17 bases sitting between them. Germline values: CDR1 SQVTM, CDR2 ANQGSEA. The CDR3 DNA sequence: TGCAGCGCTGGGGTTACAGGGTTAAACTATGGCTACACCTTC. Protein product: CSAGVTGLNYGYTF. Combining the CDR3 with reference TRBV29-1 and TRBJ1-2 gives the whole variable domain SAVISQKPSRDICQRGTSLTIQCQVDSQVTMMFWYRQQPGQSLTLIATANQGSEATYESGFVIDKFPISRPNLTFSTLTVSNMSPEDSSIYLCSAGVTGLNYGYTFGSGTRLTVV.

The V gene is TRBV6-2 or TRBV6-3, the J gene TRBJ1-1; a weak D match, TRBD1 (5 bases). The germline gives CDR1 MNHEY, CDR2 SVGEGT. The V end was cut by 0 bases, the J end by 11 bases, with 19 bases between. The CDR3 extends over 15 amino acids. In DNA form, the CDR3 reads TGTGCCAGCAGTTACTCGATTGTTAGGGGTTTTCGCGCTTTCTTT. It is translated as CASSYSIVRGFRAFF.

The rearrangement uses TRBV5-1 and TRBJ2-2; D gene ambiguous. The CDR3 is 12 amino acids. V was clipped by 2 bases and J by 6 bases, with 5 bases between them. From germline, CDR1 is SGHRS and CDR2 YFSETQ. The CDR3 loop reads CASSFQAGELFF. For the CDR3, the DNA is TGCGCCAGCAGCTTCCAGGCCGGGGAGCTGTTTTTT.

This chain uses TRBV2 with TRBJ2-7; TRBD1 matches 9 bases. Unmatched junction bases numbered 9, after V lost 6 bases and J lost 3 bases. This CDR3 contains 15 residues. The V gene's germline CDR1 is SNHLY and CDR2 FYNNEI. The CDR3, as DNA: TGTGCCAGCAGGGCGGAGACAGGGGGGGACTACGAGCAGTACTTC. As protein: CASRAETGGDYEQYF.

This chain links TRBV6-5 with TRBJ2-2; D possibly corresponds to TRBD1 (6 bases). V was trimmed by 3 bases and J by 6 bases, leaving 11 bases between them. This CDR3 spans 14 amino acids. The germline V gene has CDR1 MNHEY and CDR2 SVGAGI. CDR3 DNA: TGTGCCAGCAGTTATGGGACAATGGCCGGGGAGCTGTTTTTT. Its translation: CASSYGTMAGELFF.

The J gene is TRBJ2-7, the V gene TRBV11-2; TRBD1 matches 8 bases. There are 17 residues in the CDR3. From germline, CDR1 is SGHAT and CDR2 FQNNGV. Trimming at V came to 0 bases and at J to 2 bases, leaving 9 bases not matched to a gene. CDR3 amino acids: CASSLDLAGTGAYEQYF. The CDR3 DNA is TGTGCCAGCAGCTTAGATTTGGCGGGGACAGGAGCCTACGAGCAGTACTTC.

V is TRBV4-2 and J is TRBJ1-1; D is ambiguous. The CDR3 covers 14 residues. The V end was cut by 3 bases, the J end by 0 bases, with 8 bases between. From germline, CDR1 is LGHNA and CDR2 YNFKEQ. In nucleotides, the CDR3 is TGTGCCAGCAGCCAGACGGATATGAACACTGAAGCTTTCTTT. It encodes CASSQTDMNTEAFF.

The rearrangement uses TRBV18 and TRBJ1-1; no firm D call. V lost 0 bases, J lost 1 base, and 9 bases lay in between. Germline CDR1 reads KGHSH; CDR2 reads LQKENI. The CDR3 runs to 15 residues. The CDR3 here is CASSPPERKNTEAFF. CDR3 DNA sequence: TGTGCCAGCTCACCACCGGAGAGGAAGAACACTGAAGCTTTCTTT.

This clone has at least ten counts. The rearrangement joins TRBV5-6 to TRBJ1-1; maybe TRBD1 (6 bases). Germline CDR1 and CDR2: SGHDT and YYEEEE. The CDR3 loop spans 15 amino acids. V gave up 1 base and J gave up 1 base, with 11 bases separating them. The CDR3 here is CASSLTGTPNTEAFF. The DNA for the CDR3 is TGTGCCAGCAGCTTGACCGGGACACCGAACACTGAAGCTTTCTTT.

The genes are TRBV11-2 and TRBJ1-5; the D gene is possibly TRBD1 (5 bases). V dropped 6 bases and J dropped 9 bases, with 15 bases sitting between them. Germline CDR1 reads SGHAT; CDR2 reads FQNNGV. This CDR3 is built from 13 residues. The CDR3 spells CASSRDGLLPQHF. As DNA, the CDR3 is TGTGCCAGCAGTCGGGACGGCCTTCTGCCCCAGCATTTT.

The chain couples TRBV10-3 to TRBJ2-7; D might be TRBD2 (5 bases). There are 11 residues in the CDR3. The V gene lost 10 bases and the J gene lost 6 bases, with 13 bases spanning the gap. Germline CDR1 and CDR2: ENHRY and SYGVKD. This CDR3 is CATERASEQYF. The CDR3 nucleotides are TGTGCCACGGAGAGGGCCTCCGAGCAGTACTTC.

The chain couples TRBV9 to TRBJ2-2; D is ambiguous. The V gene's germline CDR1 is SGDLS and CDR2 YYNGEE. The CDR3 runs to 13 residues. V shed 3 bases and J shed 1 base, with 4 bases lying between them. CDR3 residues: CASSERNTGELFF. The CDR3 DNA reads as TGTGCCAGCAGCGAACGGAACACCGGGGAGCTGTTTTTT.

This sequence joins TRBV9 and TRBJ2-1, with D uncertain. The germline V and J ends were trimmed by 1 base and 7 bases, with 9 bases remaining between them. The germline CDR1 and CDR2 sequences are SGDLS and YYNGEE. The CDR3 is made up of 13 amino acids. The CDR3: CASSVPKGNEQFF. CDR3 nucleotides: TGTGCCAGCAGCGTACCAAAGGGAAATGAGCAGTTCTTC. The full variable domain, completed using reference TRBV9 and TRBJ2-1, is DSGVTQTPKHLITATGQRVTLRCSPRSGDLSVYWYQQSLDQGLQFLIQYYNGEERAKGNILERFSAQQFPDLHSELNLSSLELGDSALYFCASSVPKGNEQFFGPGTRLTVL.

The genes are TRBV5-8 and TRBJ1-5; D may be TRBD1 (5 bases). Germline assignment: CDR1 SGHTS and CDR2 YDEGEE. Trimming shortened V by 4 bases and J by 0 bases, and 23 bases separated the two germline ends. The CDR3 runs 19 residues. The CDR3 DNA follows: TGTGCCAGCAGCCATAACCGGGACCGTCAACTTTATAGCAATCAGCCCCAGCATTTT. This sequence encodes CASSHNRDRQLYSNQPQHF.

This clone was detected once. The J gene is TRBJ1-2, the V gene TRBV3-1 (or the pseudogene TRBV3-2), with a weak D call TRBD1 (6 bases). Germline CDR1 is LGHDT and CDR2 is YNNKEL (reference sequence). The V end was cut by 6 bases, the J end by 8 bases, with 22 bases between. This CDR3 comprises 15 residues. In DNA, the CDR3 is TGTGCCAGCAGAAGAAGGGGGACACCGGGTTGGGGCTACACCTTC. As protein: CASRRRGTPGWGYTF.

V and J are TRBV9 and TRBJ2-1, with a weak D call TRBD1 (6 bases). Germline assignment: CDR1 SGDLS and CDR2 YYNGEE. The length of the CDR3 is 15 residues. With 2 bases removed from V and 0 bases from J, the gap between germline ends came to 9 bases. CDR3 in amino acids: CASSVTDSSYNEQFF. Written as DNA, the CDR3 is TGTGCCAGCAGCGTCACGGACAGCTCCTACAATGAGCAGTTCTTC.

The chain has TRBV12-3 or TRBV12-4 and TRBJ1-2; D is ambiguous. The V gene lost 8 bases and the J gene lost 6 bases, with 16 bases spanning the gap. The CDR3 totals 13 residues. The chain's CDR3 is CASAATTFDGYTF. The DNA of the CDR3 is TGTGCCAGCGCCGCCACGACATTCGATGGCTACACCTTC.

The rearrangement joins TRBV7-3 to TRBJ2-3; tentative D call: TRBD2 (6 bases). V was clipped by 5 bases and J by 2 bases, with 14 bases between them. This CDR3 spans 15 amino acids. Germline assignment: CDR1 SGHTA and CDR2 FQGTGA. The CDR3 reads CASSPGLADTDTQYF. The CDR3 DNA reads as TGTGCCAGCAGCCCGGGACTGGCAGACACAGATACGCAGTATTTT.

This chain's CDR3 is CASSDSSNIQYF. The CDR3 coding sequence is TGTGCCAGCAGTGACAGTTCAAACATTCAGTACTTC. The chain employs TRBV12-3 or TRBV12-4 and TRBJ2-4; tentatively, D is TRBD1 (5 bases). The CDR3 totals 12 residues. Trimming left V 5 bases short and J 6 bases short, with 8 bases between.

The chain combines TRBV5-4 with TRBJ2-5; a possible D gene is TRBD2 (6 bases). The germline V gene encodes CDR1 SGHNT and CDR2 YYREEE (reference sequence). The CDR3 totals 15 residues. V lost 0 bases and J lost 5, with 14 bases in between. The CDR3 DNA follows: TGTGCCAGCAGCTTGGATGATCTCGGAGGGGAGACCCAGTACTTC. Amino acid sequence: CASSLDDLGGETQYF.

This chain connects TRBV7-8 to TRBJ1-1; TRBD1 aligns across 9 bases. Germline loops: CDR1 SGHVS, CDR2 FQNEAQ. The CDR3 extends over 19 amino acids. Germline trimming cut 5 bases from V and 0 bases from J; bases unmatched to any gene: 16. The CDR3 bases are TGTGCCAGCAGCCTCGCTAGGGGGGACAGGGCCTTTATGAACACTGAAGCTTTCTTT. Its protein product is CASSLARGDRAFMNTEAFF.

The chain has TRBV27 and TRBJ1-1; D uncertain. Germline-derived CDR1 and CDR2 are MNHEY and SMNVEV (reference sequence). The CDR3 consists of 14 residues. V was trimmed by 5 bases and J by 8 bases, leaving 18 bases between them. CDR3 sequence: CASSPPGPLREAFF. The CDR3 DNA follows: TGTGCCAGCAGTCCCCCCGGACCCCTCCGGGAAGCTTTCTTT.

J is TRBJ2-2 and V is TRBV5-1; TRBD1 might be the D (6 bases). Germline assignment: CDR1 SGHRS and CDR2 YFSETQ. The CDR3 has 17 amino acids. Trimming removed 0 bases from V and 4 bases from J, with 16 bases in between. CDR3 in amino acids: CASSLAGRGNPTGELFF. The CDR3 DNA sequence: TGCGCCAGCAGCTTGGCCGGCAGGGGTAATCCCACCGGGGAGCTGTTTTTT. Drawing the rest from reference TRBV5-1 and TRBJ2-2, the complete variable domain is KAGVTQTPRYLIKTRGQQVTLSCSPISGHRSVSWYQQTPGQGLQFLFEYFSETQRNKGNFPGRFSGRQFSNSRSEMNVSTLELGDSALYLCASSLAGRGNPTGELFFGEGSRLTVL.